These 30 T cell receptor beta chains were sequenced from one sample in a study of CDR3 diversity in severe acne. Using its own MiXCR run on the PCR reads, TCRdb lists one record per CDR3 protein. The table lists around 85,000 distinct CDR3 sequences, 45% to 50% of them singletons. The sequencing sample was made of blood. These receptors were collected from a male donor with severe acne vulgaris.

This clonotype was counted many times. V is TRBV6-4 and J is TRBJ2-5; 8 bases line up with TRBD1. The length of the CDR3 is 15 residues. Germline V gene data show CDR1 as MRHNA and CDR2 as SNTAGT. J was trimmed by 4 bases and V by 3 bases; bases with no gene match: 7. The CDR3: CASSEQGQGGETQYF. The CDR3 DNA is TGTGCCAGCAGTGAGCAAGGACAGGGTGGAGAGACCCAGTACTTC.

The sample holds a few counts of this clonotype. The chain employs TRBV6-6 and TRBJ1-5; 7 nucleotides line up with TRBD1. The germline V gene encodes CDR1 MNHNY and CDR2 SVGAGI (reference sequence). The V gene end was trimmed by 5 bases and the J gene end by 2 bases; junction bases not matched to a gene: 9. The CDR3 runs 16 residues. The CDR3 bases are TGTGCCAGCAGTCCGAGGACAGGTCGGGGCAATCAGCCCCAGCATTTT. It codes for CASSPRTGRGNQPQHF.

Judged by abundance, this clonotype is large. This rearrangement joins TRBV12-5 to TRBJ2-3, with 7 bases aligning to TRBD1. This CDR3 is 16 amino acids long. Germline trimming cut 6 bases from V and 7 bases from J; bases unmatched to any gene: 16. The germline gives CDR1 LGHNT, CDR2 FRNRAP. The CDR3, as DNA: TGTGCTAGTGGGGAACACAGGGGATCAGGACAAAATACGCAGTATTTT. Its translation is CASGEHRGSGQNTQYF. The variable domain in full, with the rest retrieved from reference TRBV12-5 and TRBJ2-3, is DARVTQTPRHKVTEMGQEVTMRCQPILGHNTVFWYRQTMMQGLELLAYFRNRAPLDDSGMPKDRFSAEMPDATLATLKIQPSEPRDSAVYFCASGEHRGSGQNTQYFGPGTRLTVL.

In this sample, this clonotype turned up many times. This chain connects TRBV7-8 to TRBJ1-1; D call uncertain. V was pared by 2 bases and J by 0 bases, with 7 bases between. Germline-derived CDR1 and CDR2 are SGHVS and FQNEAQ. CDR3 length equals 14 residues. The CDR3 is CASSLQVLNTEAFF. The CDR3 DNA is TGTGCCAGCAGCTTACAAGTTTTGAACACTGAAGCTTTCTTT.

Only a few counts were recorded for this clonotype. This chain joins TRBV11-3 and TRBJ1-5, with D hard to call. Germline V gene lookup returns CDR1 SGHNT and CDR2 YENEEA. This CDR3 contains 11 residues. With 8 bases removed from V and 9 bases from J, the gap between germline ends came to 11 bases. For the CDR3, the DNA is TGTGCCAGCGGGTTGGGGAGGCCCCAGCATTTT. Translated: CASGLGRPQHF. Variable domain in full (rest from reference TRBV11-3 and TRBJ1-5): EAGVVQSPRYKIIEKKQPVAFWCNPISGHNTLYWYLQNLGQGPELLIRYENEEAVDDSQLPKDRFSAERLKGVDSTLKIQPAELGDSAVYLCASGLGRPQHFGDGTRLSIL.

In regard to this clonotype: A junction end diverges from the germline sequence, so it may reflect a read error. The chain has TRBV5-1 and TRBJ2-7; 7 bases match TRBD1. Germline lookup yields CDR1 SGHRS and CDR2 YFSETQ. This CDR3 is built from 14 residues. The CDR3 sequence: CASTSGGGLYEQYF. CDR3 coding DNA: TGTGCCAGCACCTCAGGGGGTGGACTCTACGAGCAGTACTTC.

V is TRBV29-1 and J is TRBJ1-2; D is uncertain. The V end was cut by 6 bases, the J end by 6 bases, with 14 bases between. The CDR3 spans 12 residues. CDR1 SQVTM and CDR2 ANQGSEA come from the germline V gene. The chain's CDR3 is CSVEAAMHGYTF. In DNA form, the CDR3 reads TGCAGCGTGGAGGCAGCCATGCATGGCTACACCTTC.

This clonotype was counted at least ten times. The J gene is TRBJ2-3, the V gene TRBV2; D is unresolved. Germline V gives CDR1 SNHLY, CDR2 FYNNEI. The CDR3 spans 13 residues. The germline V and J ends were trimmed by 0 bases and 4 bases, with 5 bases remaining between them. In nucleotides, the CDR3 is TGTGCCAGCAGTGAAGCACTCGCAGATACGCAGTATTTT. This sequence encodes CASSEALADTQYF.

By proportion, this clonotype is medium-sized. The chain's CDR3 is CSARGKNTDTQYF. In DNA, the CDR3 is TGCAGTGCTAGAGGGAAGAACACAGATACGCAGTATTTT. V is TRBV20-1 and J is TRBJ2-3; D is ambiguous. The V gene's germline CDR1 is DFQATT and CDR2 SNEGSKA (reference sequence). This CDR3 region has 13 residues. Trimming left V 1 base short and J 2 bases short, with 7 bases between.

At least ten counts were recorded for this clonotype. The chain couples TRBV7-9 to TRBJ2-5; 12 bases are shared with TRBD2. CDR1 and CDR2 (germline): SEHNR, FQNEAQ (reference sequence). Germline trimming cut 4 bases from V and 5 bases from J; bases unmatched to any gene: 17. The length of the CDR3 is 19 residues. The CDR3: CASSSDLAGGPGGRETQYF. CDR3 sequence (DNA): TGTGCCAGCAGCTCGGACCTAGCGGGGGGGCCCGGGGGACGCGAGACCCAGTACTTC.

The V gene is TRBV12-3 or TRBV12-4, the J gene TRBJ2-5; 10 bases line up with TRBD1. The V segment lost 2 bases and the J segment 6 bases; nucleotides outside the gene matches: 9. This CDR3 has 16 residues. CDR3: CASSLQTDRGRKTQYF. The DNA for the CDR3 is TGTGCCAGCAGTTTACAAACGGACAGGGGGAGGAAGACCCAGTACTTC.

This clonotype was recorded a few times. The chain has TRBV6-2 or TRBV6-3 and TRBJ2-1; 11 bases are a match to TRBD2. J gave up 10 bases and V 4 bases, and 3 bases lay outside the gene matches. The CDR3 is 13 residues long. Germline V CDR1 and CDR2: MNHEY, SVGEGT. CDR3 amino acids: CASSLAGGREQFF. For the CDR3, the DNA is TGTGCCAGCAGTTTAGCGGGAGGGCGCGAGCAGTTCTTC.

The chain carries TRBV25-1 and TRBJ1-6; maybe TRBD1 (5 bases). This CDR3 is 17 amino acids long. The ends were cut back, 5 bases at V and 8 bases at J, with 22 bases in the middle. Germline values: CDR1 MGHDK, CDR2 SYGVNS. CDR3: CASSLYDTYRGHSPLHF. CDR3 DNA sequence: TGTGCCAGCAGTTTGTACGACACTTACCGGGGACATTCACCCCTCCACTTT. Combining the CDR3 with reference TRBV25-1 and TRBJ1-6 gives the whole variable domain EADIYQTPRYLVIGTGKKITLECSQTMGHDKMYWYQQDPGMELHLIHYSYGVNSTEKGDLSSESTVSRIRTEHFPLTLESARPSHTSQYLCASSLYDTYRGHSPLHFGNGTRLTVT.

The chain is built from TRBV7-9 and TRBJ1-1, with D unclear. CDR3 length: 14 amino acids. V dropped 7 bases and J dropped 3 bases, with 15 bases sitting between them. CDR1 is SEHNR, CDR2 FQNEAQ, per germline (reference sequence). As DNA, the CDR3 is TGTGCCAGCAAACAGCCTACGGAATACACTGAAGCTTTCTTT. This gives the protein CASKQPTEYTEAFF.

This clonotype turned up a few times. J is TRBJ2-1 and V is TRBV20-1; 11 bases match TRBD2. The CDR3 length is 14 residues. Per the germline V gene, CDR1 is DFQATT and CDR2 is SNEGSKA (reference sequence). Trimming cost V 6 bases and J 5 bases; bases outside gene matches: 6. The CDR3 sequence: CSADPGLADNEQFF. For the CDR3, the DNA is TGCAGTGCAGATCCGGGACTAGCGGACAATGAGCAGTTCTTC.

This clonotype was observed at least ten times. The V and J genes are TRBV7-2 and TRBJ1-1; possibly TRBD1 for D (5 bases). The V gene lost 5 bases and the J gene lost 1 base, with 8 bases spanning the gap. CDR3 length: 13 residues. CDR1 and CDR2 from the germline V gene are SGHTA and FQGNSA. DNA of the CDR3: TGTGCCAGCAGCAAAGACAGGAACACTGAAGCTTTCTTT. Protein product: CASSKDRNTEAFF.

This clonotype was seen ten or more times. The chain combines TRBV29-1 with TRBJ1-1; TRBD1 matches at 11 bases. Germline CDR1 is SQVTM and CDR2 is ANQGSEA. This CDR3 has 15 residues. V shed 7 bases and J 1 base; nucleotides not matched to a gene: 8. The CDR3 nucleotides are TGCAGCGCCCCCGGGACAGGGGGGGCGAACACTGAAGCTTTCTTT. Protein: CSAPGTGGANTEAFF.

The rearrangement links TRBV7-2 to TRBJ1-5; the D is unclear. CDR3 length: 15 residues. The germline CDR1 and CDR2 sequences are SGHTA and FQGNSA. Deletions cut 4 bases from V and 1 base from J, with 11 bases between. For the CDR3, the DNA is TGTGCCAGCAGCTCCGCGGGAGGAAGCAATCAGCCCCAGCATTTT. It encodes CASSSAGGSNQPQHF.

On this clonotype: This may come from a read error, since a much larger clone is one base off. The chain employs TRBV5-6 and TRBJ2-2, with TRBD2 as a possible D gene (6 bases). Germline assignment: CDR1 SGHDT and CDR2 YYEEEE. The CDR3 loop spans 14 amino acids. The CDR3: CASSLGSYTGGLFF. CDR3 DNA sequence: TGTGCCAGCAGCTTGGGGTCCTACACCGGGGGGCTGTTTTTT.

The chain links TRBV7-2 to TRBJ2-6, with D perhaps being TRBD1 or TRBD2 (6 bases each). Per germline, CDR1 SGHTA and CDR2 FQGNSA. The CDR3 has 14 amino acids. The V gene lost 8 bases and the J gene lost 5 bases, with 13 bases spanning the gap. CDR3 coding DNA: TGTGCCAGCCGCTCGGGGGCTAGGGCCAACGTCCTGACTTTC. It specifies CASRSGARANVLTF.

The sample holds many counts of this clonotype. J is TRBJ2-6 and V is TRBV7-9; unclear D gene. CDR3 length: 14 residues. The germline V gene encodes CDR1 SEHNR and CDR2 FQNEAQ (reference sequence). V dropped 4 bases and J dropped 0 bases, with 4 bases sitting between them. The CDR3 nucleotides are TGTGCCAGCAGCTCATTCTCTGGGGCCAACGTCCTGACTTTC. This gives the protein CASSSFSGANVLTF. The full variable domain, rest sourced from reference TRBV7-9 and TRBJ2-6, is DTGVSQNPRHKITKRGQNVTFRCDPISEHNRLYWYRQTLGQGPEFLTYFQNEAQLEKSRLLSDRFSAERPKGSFSTLEIQRTEQGDSAMYLCASSSFSGANVLTFGAGSRLTVL.

Details on this clonotype: The germline gene is not matched at one end of the junction; a read error may be the cause. The chain has TRBV10-3 and TRBJ2-7; 14 bases fit TRBD2. CDR3 length equals 15 residues. The germline V gene has CDR1 ENHRY and CDR2 SYGVKD. The CDR3 protein is CASSYGTSGSYEQYF. The CDR3 DNA sequence: TGTGCCAGCAGTTATGGGACTAGCGGGAGCTACGAGCAGTACTTC.

The CDR3 coding sequence is TGTGCCAGCAGCTTAGAAGGTTATGCCGGGGAGCTGTTTTTT. This codes for CASSLEGYAGELFF. The V call is TRBV11-1, the J call TRBJ2-2; D remains unclear. The CDR3 runs to 14 residues. Germline CDR1 SGHAT, CDR2 FQDESV (reference sequence). Trimming took 1 base from V and 6 from J, leaving 9 bases between them.

Turning to this clonotype: Given a much more abundant clone one base away, this may be a read error. The chain combines TRBV6-5 with TRBJ2-1; the D gene is possibly TRBD2 (5 bases). Germline CDR1 and CDR2: MNHEY and SVGAGI. Trimming took off 8 bases at V and 5 bases at J, with 7 bases between the two ends. CDR3 size: 11 residues. CDR3 sequence reads: CASQEDNEQFF. The CDR3 nucleotides are TGTGCCAGCCAGGAGGACAATGAGCAGTTCTTC.

This clonotype showed up just a few times. The V call is TRBV4-3, the J call TRBJ2-2, with D possibly being TRBD2 (6 bases). The CDR3 has 16 residues. Trimming removed 0 bases at V and 4 bases at J, with 12 bases between. Germline V gene lookup returns CDR1 LGHNA and CDR2 YSLEER. CDR3 residues: CASSQDLGGPTGELFF. The CDR3 nucleotides are TGCGCCAGCAGCCAAGATCTCGGAGGGCCCACCGGGGAGCTGTTTTTT.

V usage is TRBV6-1 and J usage is TRBJ1-1, with D unclear. CDR1 and CDR2 from the germline V gene are MNHNS and SASEGT. The CDR3 has 14 amino acids. V was shortened by 5 bases and J by 4 bases, with 14 bases between the two germline ends. The CDR3 bases are TGTGCCAGCAGTTACTCCGGTGAGGGCACTGAAGCTTTCTTT. Its translation: CASSYSGEGTEAFF.

The chain recombines TRBV5-5 with TRBJ1-1; unclear D gene. V was trimmed by 4 bases and J by 3 bases, leaving 13 bases between them. The germline V gene encodes CDR1 SGHKS and CDR2 YYEKEE (reference sequence). The CDR3 totals 14 residues. In nucleotides, the CDR3 is TGTGCCAGCAGCATCGGAGGCTGGGACACTGAAGCTTTCTTT. It is translated as CASSIGGWDTEAFF. The variable domain in full, completed from reference TRBV5-5 and TRBJ1-1, reads DAGVTQSPTHLIKTRGQQVTLRCSPISGHKSVSWYQQVLGQGPQFIFQYYEKEERGRGNFPDRFSARQFPNYSSELNVNALLLGDSALYLCASSIGGWDTEAFFGQGTRLTVV.

CDR3 amino acids: CASSSMGLQETQYF. The CDR3 DNA reads TGTGCCAGCAGTTCCATGGGGCTTCAAGAGACCCAGTACTTC. The chain has TRBV28 and TRBJ2-5, with TRBD1 as a possible D gene (5 bases). The V and J ends lost 4 bases and 2 bases respectively, with 11 bases between them. This CDR3 is built from 14 residues. Germline CDR1 is MDHEN and CDR2 is SYDVKM. The variable domain in full, completed from reference TRBV28 and TRBJ2-5, reads DVKVTQSSRYLVKRTGEKVFLECVQDMDHENMFWYRQDPGLGLRLIYFSYDVKMKEKGDIPEGYSVSREKKERFSLILESASTNQTSMYLCASSSMGLQETQYFGPGTRLLVL.

The chain has TRBV20-1 and TRBJ2-5; 9 bases agree with TRBD2. V shed 2 bases, J shed 2 bases, and the junction held 0 bases outside the gene matches. The CDR3 consists of 13 residues. Germline V gene lookup returns CDR1 DFQATT and CDR2 SNEGSKA (reference sequence). The CDR3 is CSARLAGQETQYF. The CDR3, as DNA: TGCAGTGCTAGACTAGCGGGACAAGAGACCCAGTACTTC.

This clonotype was recorded at least ten times. The CDR3 loop is CASRALWETQYF. The DNA of the CDR3 is TGTGCCAGCAGAGCTCTTTGGGAGACCCAGTACTTC. The J gene is TRBJ2-5, the V gene TRBV2; D is ambiguous. The germline V gene has CDR1 SNHLY and CDR2 FYNNEI. With 6 bases removed from V and 5 bases from J, the gap between germline ends came to 10 bases. CDR3 size: 12 residues.